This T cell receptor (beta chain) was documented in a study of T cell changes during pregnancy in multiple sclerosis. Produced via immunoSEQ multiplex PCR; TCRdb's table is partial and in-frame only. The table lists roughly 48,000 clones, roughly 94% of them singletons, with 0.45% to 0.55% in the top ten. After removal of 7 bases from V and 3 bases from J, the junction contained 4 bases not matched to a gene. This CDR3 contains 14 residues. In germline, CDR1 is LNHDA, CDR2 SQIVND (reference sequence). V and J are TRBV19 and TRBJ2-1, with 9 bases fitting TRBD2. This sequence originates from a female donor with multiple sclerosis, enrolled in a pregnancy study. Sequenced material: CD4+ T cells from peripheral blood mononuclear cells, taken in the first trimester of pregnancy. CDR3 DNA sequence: TGTGCCAGTAAGGAGACTAGCGGCTACAATGAGCAGTTCTTC. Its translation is CASKETSGYNEQFF.